These 2 T cell receptor beta chains share one sample of origin, sequenced in a study of cytomegalovirus exposure and HLA in healthy donors. 60 Vbeta and 13 Jbeta primers were used in PCR. The protocol was immunoSEQ multiplex PCR, while the TCRdb copy is restricted to in-frame clones and leaves out a portion. This table has over 100,000 clones, around 80% appearing once. Source material: PBMCs. Source of these receptors: a man aged 30-40 years in good health and CMV-seronegative.

In its sample, this clone was seen a few times. This chain links TRBV7-9 with TRBJ2-7; D unclear. V lost 6 bases and J lost 2, with 11 bases in between. Germline CDR1 reads SEHNR; CDR2 reads FQNEAQ (reference sequence). The CDR3 totals 13 residues. CDR3: CASSRGSAYEQYF. DNA for the CDR3: TGTGCCAGCAGTCGCGGCTCCGCCTACGAGCAGTACTTC.

The J gene is TRBJ2-2, the V gene TRBV7-9; 8 bases match TRBD2. The CDR3 has 17 residues. CDR1 is SEHNR, CDR2 FQNEAQ, per germline (reference sequence). Germline trimming cut 8 bases from V and 4 bases from J; bases unmatched to any gene: 15. CDR3 in DNA: TGTGCCAGCCGCCGGTGGGCCGGGGGGGGATCCACCGGGGAGCTGTTTTTT. This translates into CASRRWAGGGSTGELFF.